This TCR beta chain originates from a study of control samples from healthy donors and cancer patients. Some clones are missing from TCRdb's copy, which holds only in-frame ones; the method was immunoSEQ multiplex PCR. This table holds about 140,000 clones, roughly 92% found once. Trimming removed 5 bases from V and 6 bases from J; junction bases left unmatched: 8. Germline V gives CDR1 SGHAT, CDR2 FQDESV (reference sequence). The length of the CDR3 is 15 residues. The clonotype originates from a man between 35 and 55 years old in good health. The specimen sequenced was blood. This chain joins TRBV11-1 and TRBJ2-4; 9 bases map to TRBD1. CDR3 in amino acids: CASSAGQGRGNIQYF. In nucleotides, the CDR3 is TGTGCCAGCAGCGCAGGACAGGGGCGAGGAAACATTCAGTACTTC.